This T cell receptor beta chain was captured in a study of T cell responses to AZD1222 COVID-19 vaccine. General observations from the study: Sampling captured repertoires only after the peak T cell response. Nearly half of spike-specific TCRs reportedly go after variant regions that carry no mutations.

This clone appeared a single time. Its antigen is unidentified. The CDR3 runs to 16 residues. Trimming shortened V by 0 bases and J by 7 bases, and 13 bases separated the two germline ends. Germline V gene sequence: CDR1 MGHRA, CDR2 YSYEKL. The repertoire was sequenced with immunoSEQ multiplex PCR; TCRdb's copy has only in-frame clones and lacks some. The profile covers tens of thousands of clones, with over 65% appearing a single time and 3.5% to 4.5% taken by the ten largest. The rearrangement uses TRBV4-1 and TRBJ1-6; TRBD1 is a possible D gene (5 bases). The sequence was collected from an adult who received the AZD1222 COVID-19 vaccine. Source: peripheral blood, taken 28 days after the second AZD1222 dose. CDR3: CASSQDVYRGNSPLHF. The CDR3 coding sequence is TGCGCCAGCAGCCAAGATGTCTATAGGGGAAATTCACCCCTCCACTTT.